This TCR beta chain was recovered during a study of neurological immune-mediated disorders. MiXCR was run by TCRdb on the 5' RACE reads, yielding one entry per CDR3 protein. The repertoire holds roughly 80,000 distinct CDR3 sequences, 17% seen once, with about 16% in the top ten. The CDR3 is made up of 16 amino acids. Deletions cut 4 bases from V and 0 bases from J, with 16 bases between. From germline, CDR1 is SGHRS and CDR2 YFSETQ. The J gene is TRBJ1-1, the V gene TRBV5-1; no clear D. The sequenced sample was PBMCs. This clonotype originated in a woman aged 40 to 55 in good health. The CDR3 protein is CASSVAGGRMNTEAFF. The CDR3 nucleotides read TGCGCCAGCAGCGTGGCAGGTGGAAGGATGAACACTGAAGCTTTCTTT.